This T cell receptor beta chain comes out of a study of shared clonotypes between healthy human individuals (dated by TCRdb to 2018 to 2021). General notes on the study: The cohort included three men and a couple of women between 18 and 49 years of age. For each donor, three plates each were used for CD4 naive and CD4 memory, two plates were used for CD8 naive, and one plate was used for CD8 memory. To estimate repertoire size and how much clonotype sharing occurs between individuals, the study deeply sequenced the blood TCR repertoires of roughly 5 healthy adults. Libraries were prepared and TCR repertoires were sequenced by different laboratories using diverse techniques, in order to increase sequencing depth and limit assay-specific biases. Leukapheresis yielded between about 0.85 and 10 billion PBMCs per donor. General conclusions and limits of the study: Sampling was restricted to blood, and TCR repertoires in tissue are likely to differ from TCR repertoires in blood. Rarefaction of sorted-subset datasets indicated incomplete sequencing despite the large sequencing depth. When several donors were compared, the shared fraction of clonotypes was about 5.2% for naive CD4, roughly 3.4% for naive CD8, 2.3% for memory CD4, and approximately 0.4% for memory CD8. Pairwise subsampling led to the expectation that sequencing depth would affect the degree of clonotype sharing among donors. Larger estimated clonotype richness was generally found for naive subsets than for memory subsets. Higher generation probabilities were observed for clonotypes shared by all four sorted-subset donors than for non-shared clonotypes. The small number of donors limited the genetic and exposure-history diversity represented.

The donors were healthy, HIV-negative adults with no recently reported acute infections or vaccinations. Every donor was a Caucasian adult residing in Nashville, Tennessee, USA. CD4+ T cells were enriched by magnetic negative selection, after which naive cells were positively selected on CD45RA and the negative fraction was taken as the memory subset. Blood was collected by leukapheresis, and PBMCs were isolated by Ficoll-Histopaque density gradient centrifugation and then cryopreserved in liquid nitrogen vapor phase. Purity and quantity of every magnetically sorted T cell population were checked by analytical flow cytometry. From each sorted fraction, genomic DNA was isolated and quantified by UV absorbance on a Nanodrop 2000c. For this clone: Its antigen is still unknown. No qualities accompany the bases; no much larger clone lies one base away.

The CDR3 runs 15 residues from the cysteine to the phenylalanine. Only the CDR3 part of the read is kept: 45 bases, read in frame from the first base. For CDR1 and CDR2, the germline V gene lists SGDLS and YYNGEE. V is cut by 4 bases and J by 0 bases, and the space between the germline ends is 11 bases. Using the deep immunoSEQ assay, multiplex PCR amplified TCR CDR3 regions from genomic DNA. Extracted genomic DNA from each cell subset was spread evenly across all wells of several immunoSEQ 96-well plates, with each plate serving as a replicate. For sorted subsets, 200 ng of genomic DNA, equivalent to roughly 33,000 T cell genomes, went into each replicate PCR. The purified libraries were quantified using a Qubit 3.0 fluorometer, sized with a Bioanalyzer 2100, and then quantified again using the KAPA Library Quantification kit. A separate single-read 150-cycle Illumina NextSeq 550 flow cell was used to sequence each immunoSEQ 96-well plate. Processing in the source paper ran as follows. Because the immunoSEQ output held only junctional sequences and lacked quality scores, the filtering could not match the filtering applied to full-length reads. To assign V/J genes and CDR3, sequences were annotated using PyIR, a Python wrapper for IgBLAST v1.9, with IMGT germline references. Any read was removed if the V/J assignment was weak (E-value above 1e-6), the CDR3 was missing, or the read contained stop codons, out-of-frame junctions, or ambiguous translated residues. V3J clonotypes were defined by identical inferred V gene, J gene, and CDR3 amino acid sequence. Percentage overlap between repertoires was computed as shared unique clonotypes divided by the size of the smaller repertoire. Three approaches were used to assess repertoire richness: RTK rarefaction, the Chao1 estimator, and Recon v2.1 estimates of unobserved clonotypes. OLGA was used to compute generation probabilities for all TCRbeta clonotypes that the gDNA method yielded from a few donors. The table comes from immuneACCESS by way of TCRdb, which keeps in-frame sequences with V and J called. Part of the clones is missing from these tables; in studies checked, under half for an unresolved V gene and the rest for unknown reasons. The V and J calls and the clone size are those of that table, but D and trimming were determined from the DNA. Within this sample are over a million clones, with roughly 80% of them counted one time only. The top ten clonotypes cover approximately 1.5% of the sample.

This receptor was obtained from a man between 18 and 35 years old in good health. The sample comprised memory CD4+ T cells sorted from blood. According to the study, the label for this sample's cell subset or site signals: CD45RA-negative fraction. The chain links TRBV9 with TRBJ1-3; too little of a D gene remains to name it. CDR3 reads: CASSPDPVSGNTIYF. The DNA sequence is TGTGCCAGCAGCCCGGACCCAGTCTCTGGAAACACCATATATTTT.